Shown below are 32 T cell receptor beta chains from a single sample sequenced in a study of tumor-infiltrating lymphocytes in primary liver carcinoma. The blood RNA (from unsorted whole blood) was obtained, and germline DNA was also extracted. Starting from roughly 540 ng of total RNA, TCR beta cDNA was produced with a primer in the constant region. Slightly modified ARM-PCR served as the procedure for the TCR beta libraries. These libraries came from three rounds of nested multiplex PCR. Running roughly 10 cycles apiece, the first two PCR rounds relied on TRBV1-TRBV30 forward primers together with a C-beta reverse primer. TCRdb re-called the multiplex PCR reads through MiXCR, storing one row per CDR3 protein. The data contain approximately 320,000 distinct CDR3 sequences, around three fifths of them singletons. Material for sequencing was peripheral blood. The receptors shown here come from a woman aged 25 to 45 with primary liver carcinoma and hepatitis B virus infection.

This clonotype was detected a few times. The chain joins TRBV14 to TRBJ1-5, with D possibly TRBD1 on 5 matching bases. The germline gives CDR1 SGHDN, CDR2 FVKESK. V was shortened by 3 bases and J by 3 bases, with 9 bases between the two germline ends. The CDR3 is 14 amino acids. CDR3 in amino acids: CASSQGGTNQPQHF. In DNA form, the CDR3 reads TGTGCCAGCAGCCAGGGAGGGACCAATCAGCCCCAGCATTTT.

As DNA, the CDR3 is TGTGCCAGCAGTTACACGGGACAGGGAGTAACTGAAGCTTTCTTT. It codes for CASSYTGQGVTEAFF. This sequence joins TRBV6-5 and TRBJ1-1; TRBD1 matches at 9 bases. V was pared by 2 bases and J by 5 bases, with 6 bases of the junction left unmatched. Looked up from germline, CDR1 is MNHEY and CDR2 is SVGAGI. The length of the CDR3 is 15 residues.

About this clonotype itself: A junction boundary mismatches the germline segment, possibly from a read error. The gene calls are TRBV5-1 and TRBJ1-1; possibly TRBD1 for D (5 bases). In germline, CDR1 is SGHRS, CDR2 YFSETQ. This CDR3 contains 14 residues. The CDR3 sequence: CASSLARGPTEAFF. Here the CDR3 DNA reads TGTGCCAGCAGCTTGGCCCGGGGACCCACTGAAGCTTTCTTT.

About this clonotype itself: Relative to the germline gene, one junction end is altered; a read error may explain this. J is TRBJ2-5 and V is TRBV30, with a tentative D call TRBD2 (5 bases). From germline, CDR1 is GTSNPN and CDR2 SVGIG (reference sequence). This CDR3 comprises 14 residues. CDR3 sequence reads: CAWTYVSGLRTQYF. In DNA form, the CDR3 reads TGTGCCTGGACCTATGTATCGGGGTTGCGGACCCAATACTTC.

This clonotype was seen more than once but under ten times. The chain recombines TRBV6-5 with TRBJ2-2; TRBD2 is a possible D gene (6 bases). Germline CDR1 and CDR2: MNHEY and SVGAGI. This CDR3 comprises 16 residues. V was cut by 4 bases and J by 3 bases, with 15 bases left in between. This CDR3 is CASSLGRSAYTGELFF. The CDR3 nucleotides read TGTGCCAGCAGTTTGGGGAGGTCGGCTTACACCGGGGAGCTGTTTTTT.

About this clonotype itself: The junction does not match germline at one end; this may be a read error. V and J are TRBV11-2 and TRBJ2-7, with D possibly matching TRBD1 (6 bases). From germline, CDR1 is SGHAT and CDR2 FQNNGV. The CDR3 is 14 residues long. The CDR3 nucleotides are TGTACCAGCAGTGGGGGCAGTGGAGCCTACGAGCAGTACTTC. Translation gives CTSSGGSGAYEQYF.

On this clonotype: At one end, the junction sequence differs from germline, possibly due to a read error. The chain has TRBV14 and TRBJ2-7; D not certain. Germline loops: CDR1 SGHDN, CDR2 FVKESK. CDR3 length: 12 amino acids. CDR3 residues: CASSQVSYDQYF. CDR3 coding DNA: TGTGCCAGCAGCCAAGTATCCTACGATCAGTACTTC.

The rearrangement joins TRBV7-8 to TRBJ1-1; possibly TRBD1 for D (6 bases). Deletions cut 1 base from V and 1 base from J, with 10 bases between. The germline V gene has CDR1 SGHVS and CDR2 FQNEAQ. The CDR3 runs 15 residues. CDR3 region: CASSLGRTANTEAFF. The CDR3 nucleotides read TGTGCCAGCAGCTTAGGGCGGACAGCGAACACTGAAGCTTTCTTT.

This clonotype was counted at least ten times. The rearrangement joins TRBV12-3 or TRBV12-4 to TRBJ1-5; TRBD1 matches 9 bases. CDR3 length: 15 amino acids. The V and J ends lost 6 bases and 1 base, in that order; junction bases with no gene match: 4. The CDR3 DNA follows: TGTGCCAGCAGCTTGACAGGGGGGAGCAATCAGCCCCAGCATTTT. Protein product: CASSLTGGSNQPQHF.

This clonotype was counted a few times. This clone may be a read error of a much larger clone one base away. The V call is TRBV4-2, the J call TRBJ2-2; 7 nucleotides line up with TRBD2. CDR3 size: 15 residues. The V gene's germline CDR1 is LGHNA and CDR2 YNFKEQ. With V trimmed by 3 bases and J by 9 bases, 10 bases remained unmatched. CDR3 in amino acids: CASSQRAGRTRELFF. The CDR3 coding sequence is TGTGCCAGCAGCCAGCGAGCGGGACGGACCAGGGAGCTGTTTTTT.

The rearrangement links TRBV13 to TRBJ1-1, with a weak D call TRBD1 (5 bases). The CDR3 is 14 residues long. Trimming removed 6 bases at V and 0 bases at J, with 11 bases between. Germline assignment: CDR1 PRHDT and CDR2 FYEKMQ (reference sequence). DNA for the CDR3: TGTGCCAGCAGGAAGGGGTTCATGAACACTGAAGCTTTCTTT. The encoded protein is CASRKGFMNTEAFF.

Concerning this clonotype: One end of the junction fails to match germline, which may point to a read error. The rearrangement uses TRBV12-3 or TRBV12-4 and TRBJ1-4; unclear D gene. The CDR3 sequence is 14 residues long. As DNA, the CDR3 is TGTGCCAGCACCCCAGCACGGGGTAATGAAAAACAGTCTTTT. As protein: CASTPARGNEKQSF.

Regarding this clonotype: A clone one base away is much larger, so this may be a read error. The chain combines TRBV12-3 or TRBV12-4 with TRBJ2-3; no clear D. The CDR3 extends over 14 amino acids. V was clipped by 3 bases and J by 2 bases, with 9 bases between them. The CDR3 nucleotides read TGTGCCAGCAGTTTGGTCAGGTACACAGATACGCAGTATTTT. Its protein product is CASSLVRYTDTQYF.

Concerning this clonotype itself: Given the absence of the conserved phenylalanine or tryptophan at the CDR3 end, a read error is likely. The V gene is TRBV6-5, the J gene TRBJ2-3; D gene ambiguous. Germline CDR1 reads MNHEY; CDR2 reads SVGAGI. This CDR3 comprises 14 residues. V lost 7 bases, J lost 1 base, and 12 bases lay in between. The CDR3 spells CASMRPGRTDTQYY. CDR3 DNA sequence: TGTGCCAGCATGCGACCGGGTCGCACAGATACGCAGTATTAT.

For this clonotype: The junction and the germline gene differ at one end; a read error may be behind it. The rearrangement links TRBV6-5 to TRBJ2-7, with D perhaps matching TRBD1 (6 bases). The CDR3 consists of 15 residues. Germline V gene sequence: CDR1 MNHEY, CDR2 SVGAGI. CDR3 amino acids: CACSYKDSSSHEQYF. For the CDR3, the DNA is TGTGCCTGCAGTTACAAGGACAGCAGCTCCCACGAGCAATACTTC.

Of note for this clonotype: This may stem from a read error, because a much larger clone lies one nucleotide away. CDR3: CASSLRLGGANVLTF. The CDR3 nucleotides read TGTGCCAGCAGTTTGCGTCTGGGTGGGGCCAACGTCCTGACTTTC. The chain couples TRBV12-3 or TRBV12-4 to TRBJ2-6; D call uncertain. The CDR3 has 15 amino acids. The germline V and J ends were trimmed by 3 bases and 3 bases, with 9 bases remaining between them.

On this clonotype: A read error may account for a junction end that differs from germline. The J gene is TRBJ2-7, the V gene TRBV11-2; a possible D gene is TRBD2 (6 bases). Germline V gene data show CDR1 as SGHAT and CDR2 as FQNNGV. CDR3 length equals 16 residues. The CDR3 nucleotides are TGTGCCAGCATCTTAGAGGGCCAGGGACTCTCCTACGAGCAATACTTC. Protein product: CASILEGQGLSYEQYF.

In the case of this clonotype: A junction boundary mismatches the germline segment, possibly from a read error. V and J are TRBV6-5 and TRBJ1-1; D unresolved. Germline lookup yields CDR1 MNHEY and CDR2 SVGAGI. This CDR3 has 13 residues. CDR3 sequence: CVSSYSSKTEAFF. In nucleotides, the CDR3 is TGTGTCAGCAGTTACTCGTCAAAGACTGAAGCTTTCTTT.

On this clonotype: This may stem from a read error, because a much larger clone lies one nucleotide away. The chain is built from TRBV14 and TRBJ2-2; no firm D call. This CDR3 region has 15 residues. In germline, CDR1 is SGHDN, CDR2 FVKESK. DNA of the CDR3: TGTGTCAGCAGTCCTCTTTTGCGCGACACCGGGGAGCTGTTTTTT. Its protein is CVSSPLLRDTGELFF.

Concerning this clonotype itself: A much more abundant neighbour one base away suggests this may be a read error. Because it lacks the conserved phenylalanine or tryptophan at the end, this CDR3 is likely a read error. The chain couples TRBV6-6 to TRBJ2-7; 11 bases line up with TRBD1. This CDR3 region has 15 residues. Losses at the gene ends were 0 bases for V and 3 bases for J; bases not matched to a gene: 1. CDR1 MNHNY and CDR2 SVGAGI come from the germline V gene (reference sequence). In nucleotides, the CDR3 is TGTGCCAGCAGTTACTCGGGGACAGGGGGCTACGAGCAGTACTTA. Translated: CASSYSGTGGYEQYL.

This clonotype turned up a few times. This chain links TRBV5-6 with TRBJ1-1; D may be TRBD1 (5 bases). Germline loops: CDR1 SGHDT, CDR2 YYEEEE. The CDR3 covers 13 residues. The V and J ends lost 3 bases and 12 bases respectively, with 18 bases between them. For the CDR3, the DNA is TGTGCCAGCAGCTACCGTGGGGGGGTAAGGACTTTCTTT. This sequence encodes CASSYRGGVRTFF.

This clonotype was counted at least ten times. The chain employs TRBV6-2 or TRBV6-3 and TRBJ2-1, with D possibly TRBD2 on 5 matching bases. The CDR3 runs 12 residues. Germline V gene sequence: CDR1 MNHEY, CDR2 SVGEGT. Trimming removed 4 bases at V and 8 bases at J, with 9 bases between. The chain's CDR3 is CASSLTRDEQFF. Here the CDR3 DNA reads TGTGCCAGCAGTTTAACTAGAGATGAGCAGTTCTTC.

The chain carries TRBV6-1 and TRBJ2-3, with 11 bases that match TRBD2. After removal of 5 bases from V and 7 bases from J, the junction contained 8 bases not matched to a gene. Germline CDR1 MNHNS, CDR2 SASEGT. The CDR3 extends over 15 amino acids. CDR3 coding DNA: TGTGCCAGCAGTCCCCCGGGACTAGCGGTGAATACGCAGTATTTT. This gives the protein CASSPPGLAVNTQYF.

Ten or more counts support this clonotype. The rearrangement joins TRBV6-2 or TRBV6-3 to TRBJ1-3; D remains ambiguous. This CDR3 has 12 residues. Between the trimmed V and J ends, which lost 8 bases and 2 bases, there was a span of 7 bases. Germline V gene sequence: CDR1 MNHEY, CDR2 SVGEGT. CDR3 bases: TGTGCCAGCGGGAACCCTGGAAACACCATATATTTT. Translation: CASGNPGNTIYF.

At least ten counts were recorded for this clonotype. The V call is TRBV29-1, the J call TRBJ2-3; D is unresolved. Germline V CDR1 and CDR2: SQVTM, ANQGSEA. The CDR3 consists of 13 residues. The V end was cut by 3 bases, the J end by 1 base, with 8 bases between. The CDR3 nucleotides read TGCAGCGTTGAGTTTCCGGGCACAGATACGCAGTATTTT. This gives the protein CSVEFPGTDTQYF.

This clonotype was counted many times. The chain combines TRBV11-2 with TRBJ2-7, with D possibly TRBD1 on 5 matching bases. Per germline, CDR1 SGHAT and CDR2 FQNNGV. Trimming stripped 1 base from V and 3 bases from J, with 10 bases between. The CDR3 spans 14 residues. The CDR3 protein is CASSLGGLFYEQYF. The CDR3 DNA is TGTGCCAGCAGCTTAGGGGGCCTGTTCTACGAGCAGTACTTC.

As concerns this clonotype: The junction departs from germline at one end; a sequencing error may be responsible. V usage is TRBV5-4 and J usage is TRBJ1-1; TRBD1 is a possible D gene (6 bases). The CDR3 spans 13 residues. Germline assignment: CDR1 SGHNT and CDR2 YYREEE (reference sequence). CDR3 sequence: CVSSPPQGIRAFF. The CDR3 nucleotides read TGTGTCAGCAGCCCCCCACAGGGAATTAGGGCTTTCTTT.

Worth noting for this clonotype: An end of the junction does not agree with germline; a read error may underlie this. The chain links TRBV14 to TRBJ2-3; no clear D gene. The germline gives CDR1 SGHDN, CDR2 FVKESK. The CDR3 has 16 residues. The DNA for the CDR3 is TGTGTCAGCAGTCATCCTCTCACGACTAGCACAGATACGCAGTATTTT. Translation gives CVSSHPLTTSTDTQYF.

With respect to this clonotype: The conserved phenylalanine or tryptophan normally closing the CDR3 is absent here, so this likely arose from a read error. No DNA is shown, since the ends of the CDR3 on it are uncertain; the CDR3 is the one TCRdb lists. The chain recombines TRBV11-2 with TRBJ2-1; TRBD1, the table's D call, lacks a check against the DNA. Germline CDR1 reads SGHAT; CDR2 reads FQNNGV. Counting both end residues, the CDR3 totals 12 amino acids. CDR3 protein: CASSGTTGSLFY.

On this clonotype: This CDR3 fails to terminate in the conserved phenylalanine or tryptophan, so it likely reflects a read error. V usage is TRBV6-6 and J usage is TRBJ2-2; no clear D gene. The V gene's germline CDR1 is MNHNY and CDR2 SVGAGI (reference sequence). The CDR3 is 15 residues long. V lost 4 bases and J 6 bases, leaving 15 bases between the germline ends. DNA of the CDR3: TGTGCCAGCAGTTGGGTGGACGGTATCGCCGGGGAGCTGTTTTTA. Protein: CASSWVDGIAGELFL.

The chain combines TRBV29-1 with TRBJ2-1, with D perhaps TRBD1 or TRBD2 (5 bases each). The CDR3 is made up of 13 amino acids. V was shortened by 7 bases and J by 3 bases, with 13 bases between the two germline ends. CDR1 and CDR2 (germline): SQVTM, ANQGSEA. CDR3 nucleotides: TGCAGCGGTGAGTCGGGGCTCTACAATGAGCAGTTCTTC. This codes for CSGESGLYNEQFF.

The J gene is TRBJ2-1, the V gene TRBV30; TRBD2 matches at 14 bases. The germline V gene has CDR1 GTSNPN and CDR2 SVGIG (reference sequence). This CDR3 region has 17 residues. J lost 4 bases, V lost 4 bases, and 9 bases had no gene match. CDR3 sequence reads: CAWTTTGTSGRYNEQFF. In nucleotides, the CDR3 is TGTGCCTGGACAACAACCGGGACTAGCGGGAGATACAATGAGCAGTTCTTC.